A single sample is the source of the 24 T cell receptor beta chains below, sequenced in a study of CD8 T cells in ankylosing spondylitis. General study findings and limits: Characteristic of ankylosing spondylitis blood, it appeared, was a TCR beta motif comprising about eight highly homologous variants.

TCRdb ran MiXCR on the 5' RACE reads and lists one entry per CDR3 protein. The sample records roughly 350,000 distinct CDR3 sequences, 6.5% to 10% being singletons. These receptors' antigens are unknown. Material: blood, either unsorted or a sorted T cell fraction (not recorded which). These receptors were collected from a male donor with ankylosing spondylitis.

The V gene is TRBV12-3 or TRBV12-4, the J gene TRBJ1-3; a possible D gene is TRBD1 (5 bases). The CDR3 is 13 residues long. V was shortened by 5 bases and J by 2 bases, with 7 bases between the two germline ends. The DNA for the CDR3 is TGTGCCAGCAGTGGGACTCCTGGAAACACCATATATTTT. Its protein product is CASSGTPGNTIYF.

This clonotype was counted between two and nine times. The gene calls are TRBV11-3 and TRBJ1-2; 8 positions agree with TRBD1. J lost 8 bases, V lost 4 bases, and 3 bases had no gene match. The CDR3 has 12 residues. The germline CDR1 and CDR2 sequences are SGHNT and YENEEA. The CDR3 DNA is TGTGCCAGCAGCTCCGGGACAGGCGGCTACACCTTC. This encodes CASSSGTGGYTF.

This clonotype was observed a few times. The CDR3 nucleotides read TGTGCCAGCAGCTCGCCAGGGAGGGACCCATACAGCCTAAACACCGGGGAGCTGTTTTTT. It encodes CASSSPGRDPYSLNTGELFF. The chain recombines TRBV11-1 with TRBJ2-2; 7 bases line up with TRBD2. The length of the CDR3 is 20 residues. J gave up 2 bases and V 4 bases, and 19 bases lay outside the gene matches. Looked up from germline, CDR1 is SGHAT and CDR2 is FQDESV (reference sequence).

This clonotype was counted between two and nine times. This sequence joins TRBV5-1 and TRBJ1-5; possible D gene TRBD1, 6 bases. The ends were cut back, 0 bases at V and 4 bases at J, with 11 bases in the middle. Germline CDR1 is SGHRS and CDR2 is YFSETQ. The CDR3 extends over 15 amino acids. The CDR3 loop is CASSLGTGLNQPQHF. The CDR3 coding sequence is TGCGCCAGCAGCTTGGGCACAGGGCTGAATCAGCCCCAGCATTTT.

This clonotype was found a few times. The chain couples TRBV12-5 to TRBJ2-3; a weak D match, TRBD1 (5 bases). V was shortened by 7 bases and J by 1 base, with 21 bases between the two germline ends. Germline assignment: CDR1 LGHNT and CDR2 FRNRAP. The CDR3 covers 17 residues. CDR3 sequence: CASVNWQGYIGTDTQYF. The DNA for the CDR3 is TGTGCTAGTGTTAATTGGCAGGGTTATATCGGCACAGATACGCAGTATTTT.

This chain uses TRBV5-5 with TRBJ2-2; D may match TRBD1 or TRBD2 (5 bases each). V was pared by 1 base and J by 6 bases, with 16 bases between. The CDR3 loop spans 16 amino acids. CDR1 and CDR2 (germline): SGHKS, YYEKEE (reference sequence). The CDR3 DNA sequence: TGTGCCAGCAGCTTGTTTTCGGGGCAGGTTGCCGGGGAGCTGTTTTTT. This codes for CASSLFSGQVAGELFF.

This clonotype turned up a few times. The rearrangement links TRBV7-2 to TRBJ1-4; possibly TRBD1 for D (5 bases). With 2 bases removed from V and 5 bases from J, the gap between germline ends came to 9 bases. CDR1 is SGHTA, CDR2 FQGNSA, per germline. The CDR3 has 14 amino acids. CDR3 loop: CASSLQGLNEKLFF. CDR3 bases: TGTGCCAGCAGCTTACAGGGTTTGAATGAAAAACTGTTTTTT.

The rearrangement uses TRBV20-1 and TRBJ2-1; no clear D gene. Germline CDR1 is DFQATT and CDR2 is SNEGSKA (reference sequence). V gave up 1 base and J gave up 1 base, with 14 bases separating them. The CDR3 length is 16 residues. CDR3 DNA sequence: TGCAGTGCTAGAGCTTCCGGGCTAGGTTCCTACAATGAGCAGTTCTTC. Translation: CSARASGLGSYNEQFF.

This clonotype was detected ten times or more. V usage is TRBV13 and J usage is TRBJ2-7; unclear D gene. V dropped 3 bases and J dropped 3 bases, with 9 bases sitting between them. The CDR3 has 13 residues. CDR1 PRHDT and CDR2 FYEKMQ come from the germline V gene (reference sequence). The CDR3 DNA sequence: TGTGCCAGCAGCTTGAACTTATTCTACGAGCAGTACTTC. Encoded protein: CASSLNLFYEQYF.

The V gene is TRBV21-1, the J gene TRBJ2-7; the listed D gene, TRBD1, was not tested against the DNA. TRBV21-1 counts as a pseudogene. This CDR3 is 17 amino acids long. CDR3 in DNA: TGTGCCAGCAGCAAAGTCGCGCCGGGACAGGGAGCCGGAGAGCAGTACTTC. Translating gives CASSKVAPGQGAGEQYF.

The V gene is TRBV15, the J gene TRBJ2-1, with 11 bases aligning to TRBD2. Unmatched junction bases numbered 0, after V lost 2 bases and J lost 0 bases. This CDR3 region has 16 residues. CDR1 and CDR2 from the germline V gene are LNHNV and YYDKDF (reference sequence). The CDR3 bases are TGTGCCACCAGCAGAACTAGCGGGAGCTCCTACAATGAGCAGTTCTTC. Protein product: CATSRTSGSSYNEQFF. Combining the CDR3 with reference TRBV15 and TRBJ2-1 gives the whole variable domain DAMVIQNPRYQVTQFGKPVTLSCSQTLNHNVMYWYQQKSSQAPKLLFHYYDKDFNNEADTPDNFQSRRPNTSFCFLDIRSPGLGDTAMYLCATSRTSGSSYNEQFFGPGTRLTVL.

This clonotype was seen ten or more times. J is TRBJ2-4 and V is TRBV29-1; 9 bases agree with TRBD1. The CDR3 extends over 13 amino acids. Per germline, CDR1 SQVTM and CDR2 ANQGSEA. Trimming cost V 6 bases and J 4 bases; bases outside gene matches: 4. CDR3 in amino acids: CSVQDRGKNIQYF. As DNA, the CDR3 is TGCAGCGTCCAAGACAGGGGGAAAAACATTCAGTACTTC.

The chain couples TRBV27 to TRBJ2-7, with TRBD2 identical over 14 bases. Germline trimming cut 7 bases from V and 5 bases from J; bases unmatched to any gene: 4. The CDR3 is 14 amino acids. Germline V gene lookup returns CDR1 MNHEY and CDR2 SMNVEV (reference sequence). In DNA, the CDR3 is TGTGCCAGCATGGGACTAGCGGGAGTCGACGAGCAGTACTTC. It is translated as CASMGLAGVDEQYF.

This clonotype came up a few times. The chain links TRBV30 to TRBJ1-2; D is uncertain. This CDR3 is 13 amino acids long. Trimming pared 1 base from V and 3 bases from J, leaving 9 bases between. Germline values: CDR1 GTSNPN, CDR2 SVGIG (reference sequence). CDR3 nucleotides: TGTGCCTGGAGTGAGAGGGCAGACTATGGCTACACCTTC. The encoded protein is CAWSERADYGYTF.

The chain recombines TRBV7-9 with TRBJ2-4, with D hard to call. V was trimmed by 1 base and J by 0 bases, leaving 10 bases between them. Germline assignment: CDR1 SEHNR and CDR2 FQNEAQ (reference sequence). CDR3 length: 16 residues. The DNA for the CDR3 is TGTGCCAGCAGCTTAGGGAGTCTGCTAGCCAAAAACATTCAGTACTTC. Residues: CASSLGSLLAKNIQYF.

This clonotype was seen many times. The J gene is TRBJ1-4, the V gene TRBV5-1; possible D gene TRBD1, 6 bases. The germline CDR1 and CDR2 sequences are SGHRS and YFSETQ. CDR3 size: 14 residues. The V end was cut by 4 bases, the J end by 8 bases, with 15 bases between. CDR3 residues: CASSRTGMEEKLFF. CDR3 nucleotides: TGCGCCAGCAGCAGAACAGGGATGGAGGAAAAACTGTTTTTT.

This clonotype came up a few times. This chain uses TRBV5-1 with TRBJ1-1, with a weak D call TRBD1 (5 bases). The CDR3 length is 13 residues. V was cut by 3 bases and J by 4 bases, with 10 bases left in between. CDR1 is SGHRS and CDR2 is YFSETQ in the germline V gene. CDR3 nucleotide sequence: TGCGCCAGCAGCTGGGGCGCGGGCACTGAAGCTTTCTTT. Residues: CASSWGAGTEAFF. Together with reference TRBV5-1 and TRBJ1-1, the CDR3 gives the full variable domain: KAGVTQTPRYLIKTRGQQVTLSCSPISGHRSVSWYQQTPGQGLQFLFEYFSETQRNKGNFPGRFSGRQFSNSRSEMNVSTLELGDSALYLCASSWGAGTEAFFGQGTRLTVV.

The V call is TRBV7-9, the J call TRBJ2-1; D possibly uses TRBD1 or TRBD2 (5 bases each). This CDR3 region has 15 residues. The V gene's germline CDR1 is SEHNR and CDR2 FQNEAQ (reference sequence). V gave up 5 bases and J gave up 5 bases, with 16 bases separating them. The CDR3 spells CASSRGPLGDNEQFF. The CDR3 DNA reads TGTGCCAGCAGCCGGGGACCCCTCGGAGACAATGAGCAGTTCTTC.

This clonotype was picked up many times. CDR3 nucleotide sequence: TGTGCCAGCACGGGACCGGAGCTCGAGCAGTACTTC. Encoded protein: CASTGPELEQYF. The V gene is TRBV6-1, the J gene TRBJ2-7; D possibly matches TRBD1 or TRBD2 (5 bases each). This CDR3 is built from 12 residues. The germline CDR1 and CDR2 sequences are MNHNS and SASEGT. Trimming removed 7 bases from V and 6 bases from J, with 13 bases in between.

This clonotype came up many times. The chain employs TRBV6-1 and TRBJ1-6; 7 nucleotides match TRBD1. There are 13 residues in the CDR3. V shed 6 bases and J 10 bases; nucleotides not matched to a gene: 6. The germline CDR1 and CDR2 sequences are MNHNS and SASEGT. CDR3 in amino acids: CASSNRDSSPLHF. CDR3 sequence (DNA): TGTGCCAGCAGCAACCGGGACAGCTCACCCCTCCACTTT.

Comments on this clonotype: A much larger clone sits a single nucleotide away, making a read error possible. V usage is TRBV29-1 and J usage is TRBJ2-3, with 7 bases matching TRBD2. From germline, CDR1 is SQVTM and CDR2 ANQGSEA. Trimming at V came to 7 bases and at J to 5 bases, leaving 12 bases not matched to a gene. This CDR3 comprises 14 residues. The CDR3 nucleotides are TGCAGCGCCGCTCTAGCGGAAGTTGGAGATACGCAGTATTTT. Its protein is CSAALAEVGDTQYF.

This clonotype was recorded at least ten times. J is TRBJ1-1 and V is TRBV13; TRBD1 might be the D (5 bases). The V and J ends lost 4 bases and 1 base respectively, with 22 bases between them. Germline assignment: CDR1 PRHDT and CDR2 FYEKMQ (reference sequence). The CDR3 runs to 18 residues. In DNA, the CDR3 is TGTGCCAGCAGCTCTGTGATGCACAGGATTTCCAGGAACACTGAAGCTTTCTTT. Amino acid sequence: CASSSVMHRISRNTEAFF.

The rearrangement links TRBV6-2 or TRBV6-3 to TRBJ2-3, with TRBD2 identical over 11 bases. V lost 2 bases, J lost 1 base, and 5 bases stayed unmatched. The CDR3 covers 17 residues. CDR1 and CDR2 (germline): MNHEY, SVGEGT. The CDR3: CASSYRGTSGGTDTQYF. In nucleotides, the CDR3 is TGTGCCAGCAGTTACCGCGGGACTAGCGGCGGCACAGATACGCAGTATTTT.

This clonotype was seen a few times. V and J are TRBV6-5 and TRBJ2-7; weak D call: TRBD1 (7 bases). The germline V and J ends were trimmed by 2 bases and 7 bases, with 15 bases remaining between them. The CDR3 loop spans 14 amino acids. Looked up from germline, CDR1 is MNHEY and CDR2 is SVGAGI. The CDR3 reads CASSYTGEQGEQYF. CDR3 in DNA: TGTGCCAGCAGTTACACGGGGGAACAGGGGGAGCAGTACTTC.